The next 21 T cell receptor beta chains were all read from a single sample in a study of T cells in Graves' hyperthyroidism and ophthalmopathy. RNA transcripts were the template for amplifying TCR beta CDR3 regions. The study used the HTBI primer set for a first-round RT-PCR of the TCR CDR3. TCRdb redid the calling of the multiplex PCR reads with MiXCR, one entry per CDR3 protein. Among about 400,000 distinct CDR3 sequences listed, around 16% were seen once. Sequenced sample: blood. The receptor set was obtained from a woman aged 18-35 years with Graves' hyperthyroidism.

This clonotype was counted a few times. The chain joins TRBV15 to TRBJ2-5; D is ambiguous. CDR3 length: 13 amino acids. Germline V gene lookup returns CDR1 LNHNV and CDR2 YYDKDF (reference sequence). With 1 base removed from V and 0 bases from J, the gap between germline ends came to 3 bases. The CDR3 loop is CATSRGYQETQYF. CDR3 DNA: TGTGCCACCAGCAGAGGGTACCAAGAGACCCAGTACTTC.

This clonotype was counted at least ten times. The V and J genes are TRBV27 and TRBJ1-5, with a weak D call TRBD1 (5 bases). The CDR3 has 15 amino acids. V was clipped by 7 bases and J by 9 bases, with 22 bases between them. Per the germline V gene, CDR1 is MNHEY and CDR2 is SMNVEV (reference sequence). The CDR3 nucleotides read TGTGCCAGCACCCTAAGCGGGGGTACCGGGGGGCCCCAGCATTTT. Translated, it gives CASTLSGGTGGPQHF.

The rearrangement uses TRBV3-1 and TRBJ2-3; tentative D call: TRBD1 (6 bases). This CDR3 contains 14 residues. The V gene's germline CDR1 is LGHDT and CDR2 YNNKEL (reference sequence). V shed 2 bases and J shed 2 bases, with 8 bases lying between them. The CDR3 DNA reads TGTGCCAGCAGCCAATGGGGGCTCACAGATACGCAGTATTTT. Protein: CASSQWGLTDTQYF.

This clonotype has a count of ten or more. The CDR3 coding sequence is TGTGCCAGCAGCTCGACAGGGAACAATCAGCCCCAGCATTTT. Translated, it gives CASSSTGNNQPQHF. The rearrangement links TRBV7-9 to TRBJ1-5; 7 bases fit TRBD1. Germline loops: CDR1 SEHNR, CDR2 FQNEAQ (reference sequence). This CDR3 spans 14 amino acids. V trimming: 4 bases; J trimming: 3 bases; junction bases outside the gene matches: 3.

Only a few counts were recorded for this clonotype. The chain couples TRBV7-9 to TRBJ1-1, with 8 bases fitting TRBD1. CDR1 SEHNR and CDR2 FQNEAQ come from the germline V gene (reference sequence). The CDR3 is made up of 13 amino acids. Trimming at V came to 5 bases and at J to 5 bases, leaving 4 bases not matched to a gene. The CDR3 protein is CASSHRGWTEAFF. Here the CDR3 DNA reads TGTGCCAGCAGCCACAGGGGGTGGACTGAAGCTTTCTTT.

In its sample, this clonotype was seen many times. The chain joins TRBV3-1 to TRBJ2-2, with 8 nucleotides matching TRBD2. Germline V gives CDR1 LGHDT, CDR2 YNNKEL (reference sequence). The CDR3 is 14 residues long. J lost 7 bases, V lost 1 base, and 2 bases had no gene match. CDR3 sequence: CASSQVREGGELFF. The CDR3 DNA is TGTGCCAGCAGCCAAGTCCGGGAGGGCGGGGAGCTGTTTTTT.

This clonotype was counted many times. The chain is built from TRBV29-1 and TRBJ2-7; D gene uncertain. CDR1 and CDR2 (germline): SQVTM, ANQGSEA. There are 14 residues in the CDR3. The V and J ends lost 5 bases and 0 bases respectively, with 14 bases between them. The CDR3 sequence is CSVRPAPSSYEQYF. In DNA, the CDR3 is TGCAGCGTTCGGCCGGCCCCAAGCTCCTACGAGCAGTACTTC.

As to this clonotype: This may be a read error, as it is one base from a much larger clone. The chain couples TRBV29-1 to TRBJ2-5; TRBD1 might be the D (6 bases). CDR1 is SQVTM and CDR2 is ANQGSEA in the germline V gene. The CDR3 is 12 residues long. V dropped 4 bases and J dropped 4 bases, with 10 bases sitting between them. In DNA form, the CDR3 reads TGCAGCGTTGGCCACAGGGCAGAGACCCAGTACTTC. Its translation is CSVGHRAETQYF.

Only a few counts were recorded for this clonotype. V and J are TRBV11-2 and TRBJ2-1; 13 bases are shared with TRBD2. The CDR3 loop spans 16 amino acids. CDR1 SGHAT and CDR2 FQNNGV come from the germline V gene. J gave up 5 bases and V 5 bases, and 6 bases lay outside the gene matches. In nucleotides, the CDR3 is TGTGCCAGCAGCCCCACTAGCGGGGGGGCCGACAATGAGCAGTTCTTC. Amino acid sequence: CASSPTSGGADNEQFF.

This clonotype was seen more than once but under ten times. This sequence joins TRBV14 and TRBJ1-2, with a weak D call TRBD1 (5 bases). V was trimmed by 5 bases and J by 4 bases, leaving 17 bases between them. This CDR3 is built from 15 residues. Germline lookup yields CDR1 SGHDN and CDR2 FVKESK. CDR3 protein: CASSDLPATAYGYTF. CDR3 nucleotides: TGTGCCAGCAGCGATCTCCCCGCGACAGCCTATGGCTACACCTTC.

The V and J genes are TRBV14 and TRBJ1-3, with a possible D match to TRBD1 (5 bases). The CDR3 totals 15 residues. The V end was cut by 6 bases, the J end by 9 bases, with 21 bases between. The germline V gene has CDR1 SGHDN and CDR2 FVKESK. The DNA of the CDR3 is TGTGCCAGCAGTCTAGCGGGCCTGGATGGGGGCACCATATATTTT. Residues: CASSLAGLDGGTIYF.

This chain uses TRBV20-1 with TRBJ2-4, with 7 bases matching TRBD1. V shed 0 bases, J shed 1 base, and the junction held 3 bases outside the gene matches. Looked up from germline, CDR1 is DFQATT and CDR2 is SNEGSKA (reference sequence). There are 15 residues in the CDR3. CDR3 residues: CSARDDRAAKNIQYF. The CDR3 DNA reads TGCAGTGCTAGAGATGACAGGGCTGCCAAAAACATTCAGTACTTC.

At least ten counts were recorded for this clonotype. The J gene is TRBJ1-5, the V gene TRBV7-9, with 9 bases that match TRBD1. V shed 4 bases, J shed 6 bases, and the junction held 4 bases outside the gene matches. This CDR3 spans 14 amino acids. Germline CDR1 and CDR2: SEHNR and FQNEAQ (reference sequence). The CDR3 loop is CASSSPGQGQPQHF. In DNA form, the CDR3 reads TGTGCCAGCAGCTCCCCGGGACAGGGTCAGCCCCAGCATTTT.

This clonotype was recorded at least ten times. CDR3 nucleotide sequence: TGTGCCAGCAGCAAAAATCGGGTAACCTACGAGCAGTACTTC. It specifies CASSKNRVTYEQYF. The chain is built from TRBV3-1 and TRBJ2-7; D is unresolved. Germline CDR1 LGHDT, CDR2 YNNKEL (reference sequence). The CDR3 spans 14 residues. With 5 bases removed from V and 2 bases from J, the gap between germline ends came to 13 bases.

As for this clonotype: A read error may produce the germline difference seen at one junction end. The rearrangement uses TRBV10-2 and TRBJ2-7; 11 bases align to TRBD2. The CDR3 length is 15 residues. Germline CDR1 and CDR2: WSHSY and SAAADI. The CDR3 nucleotides are TGCGCCGGCAGTGATGAACTAGCGGGGGCCTACGAGCAGTACTTC. Its translation: CAGSDELAGAYEQYF.

This clonotype was counted a few times. The chain combines TRBV4-3 with TRBJ1-5, with 7 bases lining up with TRBD1. In germline, CDR1 is LGHNA, CDR2 YSLEER. V dropped 0 bases and J dropped 4; count of bases not matched to a gene: 3. This CDR3 spans 15 amino acids. Here the CDR3 DNA reads TGCGCCAGCAGCCAAGATTCGACAGGGAATCAGCCCCAGCATTTT. It is translated as CASSQDSTGNQPQHF.

This clonotype was recorded a few times. The chain links TRBV5-1 to TRBJ2-5, with 7 bases identical to TRBD1. The germline V gene has CDR1 SGHRS and CDR2 YFSETQ. V shed 0 bases and J 4 bases; nucleotides not matched to a gene: 9. The CDR3 contains 16 residues. CDR3 coding DNA: TGCGCCAGCAGCTTGGCCCAGCGTGCAGGGGGAGAGACCCAGTACTTC. This codes for CASSLAQRAGGETQYF.

The chain links TRBV28 to TRBJ1-2, with D tentatively TRBD1 (5 bases). Germline V gene data show CDR1 as MDHEN and CDR2 as SYDVKM. Trimming shortened V by 6 bases and J by 7 bases, and 15 bases separated the two germline ends. The CDR3 is 13 residues long. The CDR3 DNA reads as TGTGCCAGCAGGGAGACGGGGCCCCCTGGCTACACCTTC. As protein: CASRETGPPGYTF.

This clonotype appeared a few times. The gene calls are TRBV20-1 and TRBJ1-6; tentatively, D is TRBD1 (6 bases). Germline CDR1 reads DFQATT; CDR2 reads SNEGSKA (reference sequence). The ends were cut back, 6 bases at V and 0 bases at J, with 12 bases in the middle. There are 15 residues in the CDR3. CDR3 region: CSARTVSSYNSPLHF. The CDR3 coding sequence is TGCAGTGCCAGGACAGTGAGCTCCTATAATTCACCCCTCCACTTT.

A note on this clonotype: This may arise from a read error, as a much more abundant clone is one base away. CDR3 loop: CASTSGRHSYNSPPHF. For the CDR3, the DNA is TGTGCCAGCACCTCAGGCCGTCACTCCTATAATTCACCCCCCCACTTT. The chain joins TRBV7-2 to TRBJ1-6, with unresolved D. There are 16 residues in the CDR3. CDR1 is SGHTA and CDR2 is FQGNSA in the germline V gene.

This clonotype has ten or more counts. The genes are TRBV5-1 and TRBJ1-1; 10 positions agree with TRBD1. The CDR3 has 15 residues. The germline V gene has CDR1 SGHRS and CDR2 YFSETQ. The trim removed 4 bases at V and 3 bases at J, leaving 6 bases unmatched. In nucleotides, the CDR3 is TGCGCCAGCAGCACTTTTGGACAGGGGGACACTGAAGCTTTCTTT. Translating gives CASSTFGQGDTEAFF.